A single sample is the source of the 15 T cell receptor beta chains below, sequenced in a study of cytomegalovirus exposure and HLA in healthy donors. Measured with immunoSEQ multiplex PCR; TCRdb has only the in-frame clones, and not every one. The table has 260,000 or so clones, roughly 90% seen once. The sequenced material came from PBMCs. Source of these receptors: a woman younger than 30 in good health and CMV-seronegative.

The genes are TRBV27 and TRBJ1-5; D is unclear. There are 15 residues in the CDR3. The germline V gene encodes CDR1 MNHEY and CDR2 SMNVEV (reference sequence). Trimming left V 8 bases short and J 0 bases short, with 14 bases between. The CDR3 here is CASSAARYSNQPQHF. DNA for the CDR3: TGTGCCAGCTCCGCGGCGAGATATAGCAATCAGCCCCAGCATTTT.

The chain uses TRBV5-6 and TRBJ1-1; D not resolved. Germline V gene sequence: CDR1 SGHDT, CDR2 YYEEEE. V was trimmed by 2 bases and J by 4 bases, leaving 9 bases between them. The CDR3 is 13 residues long. Written as DNA, the CDR3 is TGTGCCAGCAGCTTCACATGGGCCACTGAAGCTTTCTTT. The encoded protein is CASSFTWATEAFF.

The chain couples TRBV28 to TRBJ2-2; D gene unclear. V lost 7 bases, J lost 1 base, and 4 bases lay in between. Germline V gene data show CDR1 as MDHEN and CDR2 as SYDVKM. This CDR3 has 12 amino acids. CDR3 residues: CASTWNTGELFF. Here the CDR3 DNA reads TGTGCCAGCACTTGGAACACCGGGGAGCTGTTTTTT.

This clone has a single count. The chain couples TRBV7-3 to TRBJ2-1; 9 positions agree with TRBD1. J was trimmed by 4 bases and V by 4 bases; bases with no gene match: 8. Germline CDR1 and CDR2: SGHTA and FQGTGA. The CDR3 consists of 16 residues. Written as DNA, the CDR3 is TGTGCCAGCAGCTCCTCCGACAGGGGGGGATACAATGAGCAGTTCTTC. It specifies CASSSSDRGGYNEQFF.

The chain links TRBV19 to TRBJ2-6, with TRBD1 matching 10 bases. Trimming took 3 bases from V and 2 from J; bases not matched to a gene: 16. The CDR3 runs 21 residues. Germline V gene lookup returns CDR1 LNHDA and CDR2 SQIVND (reference sequence). The chain's CDR3 is CASSMFGGRTGGTAGANVLTF. As DNA, the CDR3 is TGTGCCAGTAGTATGTTTGGGGGGCGGACAGGGGGAACTGCTGGGGCCAACGTCCTGACTTTC.

The V and J genes are TRBV15 and TRBJ1-2; D remains ambiguous. V was pared by 5 bases and J by 5 bases, with 15 bases between. Germline assignment: CDR1 LNHNV and CDR2 YYDKDF (reference sequence). The CDR3 is 14 residues long. CDR3 sequence: CATSGREGRYGYTF. In DNA, the CDR3 is TGTGCCACCAGCGGTAGGGAGGGTCGGTATGGCTACACCTTC.

There are a few counts of this clone. This chain links TRBV14 with TRBJ2-2, with 8 bases identical to TRBD2. The V and J ends lost 0 bases and 1 base, in that order; junction bases with no gene match: 7. This CDR3 is built from 18 residues. The V gene's germline CDR1 is SGHDN and CDR2 FVKESK. The CDR3 loop is CASSQDFAGGQNTGELFF. The CDR3 DNA sequence: TGTGCCAGCAGCCAAGATTTTGCGGGAGGCCAGAACACCGGGGAGCTGTTTTTT.

The V gene is TRBV5-1, the J gene TRBJ2-7; D gene ambiguous. This CDR3 region has 14 residues. CDR1 is SGHRS and CDR2 is YFSETQ in the germline V gene. Trimming removed 0 bases at V and 5 bases at J, with 12 bases between. The CDR3 DNA is TGCGCCAGCAGCTTGGACGTCGTCGCTAACGAGCAGTACTTC. It specifies CASSLDVVANEQYF.

The V call is TRBV27, the J call TRBJ2-7; 7 nucleotides agree with TRBD1. CDR3 length equals 16 residues. Germline V lookup: CDR1 MNHEY, CDR2 SMNVEV (reference sequence). V trimming: 5 bases; J trimming: 1 base; junction bases outside the gene matches: 11. The DNA for the CDR3 is TGTGCCAGCAGTAGTAACAGGGGATTGGATTCCTACGAGCAGTACTTC. Translated: CASSSNRGLDSYEQYF.

This clone is a singleton in its sample. The chain has TRBV9 and TRBJ2-5, with TRBD2 identical over 9 bases. The CDR3 is 15 amino acids. Germline V gene data show CDR1 as SGDLS and CDR2 as YYNGEE. V shed 2 bases and J 4 bases; nucleotides not matched to a gene: 6. CDR3 amino acids: CASSVAGGRGETQYF. The CDR3 DNA reads as TGTGCCAGCAGCGTCGCGGGAGGGCGAGGAGAGACCCAGTACTTC.

The V call is TRBV19, the J call TRBJ2-3; maybe TRBD1 (6 bases). Trimming took off 5 bases at V and 2 bases at J, with 14 bases between the two ends. The CDR3 spans 15 residues. Germline V gene sequence: CDR1 LNHDA, CDR2 SQIVND (reference sequence). The CDR3 bases are TGTGCCAGTAGTCCCCGGGACACCCTCACAGATACGCAGTATTTT. It yields the protein CASSPRDTLTDTQYF. Variable domain in full (rest from reference TRBV19 and TRBJ2-3): DGGITQSPKYLFRKEGQNVTLSCEQNLNHDAMYWYRQDPGQGLRLIYYSQIVNDFQKGDIAEGYSVSREKKESFPLTVTSAQKNPTAFYLCASSPRDTLTDTQYFGPGTRLTVL.

The chain uses TRBV2 and TRBJ2-7, with D perhaps TRBD1 (6 bases). This CDR3 region has 11 residues. The V end lost 10 bases, the J end lost 5 bases, and 12 bases lay between the germline ends. The germline V gene has CDR1 SNHLY and CDR2 FYNNEI. CDR3 in DNA: TGTGCCACCCAGGACAGTGACGAGCAGTACTTC. Its translation: CATQDSDEQYF.

The chain has TRBV5-6 and TRBJ2-3, with D possibly being TRBD1 (5 bases). The CDR3 is made up of 14 amino acids. Between the trimmed V and J ends, which lost 1 base and 4 bases, there was a span of 10 bases. The V gene's germline CDR1 is SGHDT and CDR2 YYEEEE. In DNA form, the CDR3 reads TGTGCCAGCAGCTTGCCAGGGAATGCAGATACGCAGTATTTT. It codes for CASSLPGNADTQYF.

This rearrangement joins TRBV9 to TRBJ2-5, with 11 bases aligning to TRBD1. The CDR3 has 15 residues. The V and J ends lost 4 bases and 5 bases, in that order; junction bases with no gene match: 7. Germline CDR1 SGDLS, CDR2 YYNGEE. The DNA of the CDR3 is TGTGCCAGCAGCAACGGACAGGGGGCTCGGGAGACCCAGTACTTC. This gives the protein CASSNGQGARETQYF.

The chain links TRBV5-4 to TRBJ1-1; D perhaps matches TRBD1 (5 bases). Germline V gene sequence: CDR1 SGHNT, CDR2 YYREEE (reference sequence). This CDR3 has 15 amino acids. Trimming removed 4 bases from V and 0 bases from J, with 13 bases in between. The CDR3 spells CASSRQSLMNTEAFF. The CDR3 DNA reads as TGTGCCAGCAGCCGACAGAGCCTTATGAACACTGAAGCTTTCTTT.